This TCR beta chain was recovered during a study of T cell repertoires in cytomegalovirus infection. Study as a whole: Through public TCR beta signatures, both CMV infection and matching HLA type were indicated. Regarding the study as a whole: Identification of carriers of CMV plus the relevant HLA was performed using cumulative public TCR beta family frequency. CMV-specific TCR beta clonotypes restricted by HLA-C were the ones dominating the ex vivo response.

This clonotype was seen at least ten times. Its antigen remains unknown. Via MiXCR, TCRdb re-called the reads, giving one row per CDR3 protein. This repertoire shows 310,000 or so distinct CDR3 sequences, about a tenth found once; its top ten account for 2% to 3%. The TCR sequence derives from a human donor in good health (CMV status not recorded). Some clones in this sample may be carry-over from other donors' samples. The sequencing sample was made of PBMCs.

The CDR3 sequence: CASNAGTSMNGELFF. In DNA form, the CDR3 reads TGCGCCAGCAACGCCGGGACTAGCATGAACGGGGAGCTGTTTTTT. J is TRBJ2-2 and V is TRBV5-1, with 9 bases matching TRBD2. CDR3 size: 15 residues. Germline CDR1 and CDR2: SGHRS and YFSETQ. V shed 6 bases and J 7 bases; nucleotides not matched to a gene: 10.